The 17 T cell receptor beta chains reported below all come from one sample, sequenced in a study of PD-L1 blockade in urothelial cancer. The method was immunoSEQ multiplex PCR; TCRdb's version includes in-frame clones alone and lacks a portion of them. This sample has roughly 28,000 clones; around four fifths occur once, and the top ten carry almost 3%. Time point reported: peripheral blood 6 weeks after treatment start. The sample was PBMCs, taken around atezolizumab (anti-PD-L1) treatment. These receptors all come from an older man with urothelial cancer.

The V and J genes are TRBV2 and TRBJ2-1; 13 bases fit TRBD2. The germline V gene has CDR1 SNHLY and CDR2 FYNNEI. V gave up 7 bases and J gave up 7 bases; unmatched junction bases: 4. The CDR3 is 14 residues long. CDR3 bases: TGTGCCAGCACCGGGACTAGCGGGACGAATGAGCAGTTCTTC. Its translation is CASTGTSGTNEQFF.

The chain has TRBV18 and TRBJ2-1; D may be TRBD2 (5 bases). The CDR3 is 16 amino acids. The germline V gene has CDR1 KGHSH and CDR2 LQKENI. V lost 0 bases and J 7 bases, leaving 16 bases between the germline ends. CDR3 bases: TGTGCCAGCTCACCACCGTCTCGACTTCGAGGGAATGAGCAGTTCTTC. Its translation is CASSPPSRLRGNEQFF.

This chain links TRBV28 with TRBJ2-3; TRBD2 aligns across 8 bases. Germline CDR1 reads MDHEN; CDR2 reads SYDVKM. V dropped 6 bases and J dropped 4; count of bases not matched to a gene: 9. This CDR3 is built from 15 residues. The DNA for the CDR3 is TGTGCCAGCAGCTCCGGGGGGGAGGGCCCAGATACGCAGTATTTT. It is translated as CASSSGGEGPDTQYF.

The chain carries TRBV9 and TRBJ2-1; 9 nucleotides line up with TRBD2. This CDR3 has 14 amino acids. Per the germline V gene, CDR1 is SGDLS and CDR2 is YYNGEE. V lost 0 bases, J lost 10 bases, and 5 bases stayed unmatched. CDR3 DNA sequence: TGTGCCAGCAGCGTAGGCGGGAGGGCCCAGGAGCAGTTCTTC. Encoded protein: CASSVGGRAQEQFF.

This clone was seen a handful of times. The rearrangement uses TRBV6-5 and TRBJ2-7, with D possibly matching TRBD2 (5 bases). V lost 5 bases to trimming and J lost 4 bases, with 9 bases between them. CDR3 length: 12 residues. Germline assignment: CDR1 MNHEY and CDR2 SVGAGI. The CDR3 sequence is CASSPPGYEQYF. CDR3 nucleotide sequence: TGTGCCAGCAGTCCGCCGGGGTACGAGCAGTACTTC.

The chain combines TRBV5-1 with TRBJ1-2, with TRBD1 as a possible D gene (6 bases). Germline lookup yields CDR1 SGHRS and CDR2 YFSETQ. The CDR3 consists of 15 residues. The V end was cut by 0 bases, the J end by 5 bases, with 14 bases between. The CDR3 spells CASSLVTGGEYGYTF. CDR3 coding DNA: TGCGCCAGCAGCTTGGTGACAGGTGGGGAGTATGGCTACACCTTC.

The gene calls are TRBV29-1 and TRBJ2-3, with TRBD1 matching over 7 bases. From germline, CDR1 is SQVTM and CDR2 ANQGSEA. The length of the CDR3 is 13 residues. J lost 2 bases, V lost 5 bases, and 4 bases had no gene match. CDR3 sequence: CSVPRGTTDTQYF. The CDR3 DNA sequence: TGCAGCGTTCCCAGGGGGACCACAGATACGCAGTATTTT.

Worth noting for this clone: A much larger clone lies a single base off, so this may be a read error. The same CDR3 also results from other DNA sequences found in this sample. In nucleotides, the CDR3 is TGCAGCGTTGTCCTAGCGGGAGGGCCAGATACGCAGTATTTT. It yields the protein CSVVLAGGPDTQYF. The chain links TRBV29-1 to TRBJ2-3, with 12 bases matching TRBD2. V shed 4 bases and J 4 bases; nucleotides not matched to a gene: 3. The CDR3 runs to 14 residues. Germline V CDR1 and CDR2: SQVTM, ANQGSEA.

This clone has just a few counts. J is TRBJ2-7 and V is TRBV11-1; tentative D call: TRBD1 (5 bases). Germline V gene data show CDR1 as SGHAT and CDR2 as FQDESV (reference sequence). Trimming pared 6 bases from V and 0 bases from J, leaving 12 bases between. The CDR3 is made up of 14 amino acids. In DNA form, the CDR3 reads TGTGCCAGCAGTTCAGGGATCGGCTCCTACGAGCAGTACTTC. Translating gives CASSSGIGSYEQYF.

V usage is TRBV5-1 and J usage is TRBJ1-2; D gene unclear. The V gene's germline CDR1 is SGHRS and CDR2 YFSETQ. This CDR3 is 13 amino acids long. Trimming shortened V by 5 bases and J by 2 bases, and 10 bases separated the two germline ends. The CDR3 DNA reads TGCGCCAGCAGTAATGAGGCAAACTATGGCTACACCTTC. Amino acids: CASSNEANYGYTF.

The chain carries TRBV7-2 and TRBJ2-7; D might be TRBD2 (6 bases). V was shortened by 2 bases and J by 6 bases, with 17 bases between the two germline ends. This CDR3 has 15 residues. Germline V gene data show CDR1 as SGHTA and CDR2 as FQGNSA. CDR3: CASSLNRDSGSEQYF. As DNA, the CDR3 is TGTGCCAGCAGCTTAAACCGGGACTCAGGTTCCGAGCAGTACTTC.

The chain links TRBV1 to TRBJ2-1; the DNA was not used to check the table's D call, TRBD2. TRBV1 is described as a pseudogene. The CDR3 sequence is 9 residues long. The CDR3 nucleotides read TGCACTCAGCGGAATGAGCAGTTCTTC. Encoded protein: CTQRNEQFF.

The chain is built from TRBV27 and TRBJ1-2; D is possibly TRBD1 (6 bases). Between the trimmed V and J ends, which lost 1 base and 8 bases, there was a span of 14 bases. Germline V CDR1 and CDR2: MNHEY, SMNVEV (reference sequence). This CDR3 region has 14 residues. The CDR3: CASSLLGAQGGYTF. The CDR3 DNA follows: TGTGCCAGCAGTTTATTGGGGGCGCAAGGCGGCTACACCTTC.

The chain employs TRBV30 and TRBJ1-4; D is unclear. Trimming removed 7 bases from V and 8 bases from J, with 14 bases in between. This CDR3 spans 12 amino acids. CDR1 and CDR2 (germline): GTSNPN, SVGIG (reference sequence). CDR3 coding DNA: TGTGCCTTCTCGTTGCTGCGGGAAAAACTGTTTTTT. Amino acid sequence: CAFSLLREKLFF.

The chain has TRBV18 and TRBJ2-1; 13 positions match TRBD2. The germline V gene encodes CDR1 KGHSH and CDR2 LQKENI. There are 15 residues in the CDR3. After removal of 3 bases from V and 8 bases from J, the junction contained 4 bases not matched to a gene. The CDR3 reads CASSPTSGRADEQFF. DNA of the CDR3: TGTGCCAGCTCACCCACTAGCGGGAGGGCAGATGAGCAGTTCTTC.

J is TRBJ1-2 and V is TRBV4-2, with a possible D match to TRBD1 (5 bases). This CDR3 is built from 15 residues. Trimming removed 0 bases at V and 2 bases at J, with 10 bases between. Germline loops: CDR1 LGHNA, CDR2 YNFKEQ. The CDR3 sequence: CASSQDMAGNYGYTF. The CDR3 bases are TGTGCCAGCAGCCAAGATATGGCAGGGAACTATGGCTACACCTTC.

Worth noting for this clone: The same CDR3 is also encoded by other DNA sequences in this sample. The chain couples TRBV5-6 to TRBJ2-2; a possible D gene is TRBD2 (5 bases). Trimming removed 4 bases from V and 5 bases from J, with 12 bases in between. Looked up from germline, CDR1 is SGHDT and CDR2 is YYEEEE. The CDR3 contains 14 residues. The CDR3 here is CASSKDSATGELFF. The CDR3 DNA reads as TGTGCCAGCAGCAAGGACTCGGCTACCGGGGAGCTGTTTTTT.